Sequencing of this TCR beta chain was carried out in a study of shared clonotypes between healthy human individuals. This was a deep-level run. Only in-frame clones appear in the TCRdb table, and some are missing; sequencing was by immunoSEQ multiplex PCR. Here the sample spans about half a million clones, approximately 80% being singletons. The study, taken as a whole, reports: Apart from blood, nothing was sampled; tissue repertoires likely differ.

This CDR3 region has 11 residues. The V gene lost 1 base and the J gene lost 8 bases, with 3 bases spanning the gap. Germline V gene sequence: CDR1 SEHNR, CDR2 FQNEAQ (reference sequence). With respect to this clone: Its antigen is unknown.

Healthy adults negative for HIV, lacking recent acute infections or vaccinations, served as donors. The V and J genes are TRBV7-9 and TRBJ2-1; D ambiguous. The receptor was derived from a woman aged 40-49 years in good health. Some clones in this sample may be carry-over from other donors' samples. Sequencing input: PBMCs. The CDR3 reads CASSLVDEQFF. The CDR3 DNA reads as TGTGCCAGCAGCTTAGTCGATGAGCAGTTCTTC.